This T cell receptor (beta chain) is from a study of CD8 T cells in Susac syndrome. For the study at large: There were Susac syndrome patients who were therapy-naive at blood draw, others on corticosteroids, and others on intravenous immunoglobulin alone.

Trimming removed 6 bases from V and 2 bases from J, with 13 bases in between. The CDR3 is made up of 14 amino acids. RNA in amounts of about 0.5 to 1 ug was reverse transcribed with random hexamers. Multiplex PCR with immunoSEQ amplified the TCR beta CDR3 across 54 Vbeta and 13 Jbeta. TCRdb re-called the immunoSEQ multiplex PCR reads with MiXCR, one entry per CDR3 protein. The profile covers under 250,000 distinct CDR3 sequences, with 94% appearing a single time and approximately 0.15% taken by the ten largest. V and J are TRBV12-3 or TRBV12-4 and TRBJ1-1; weak D call: TRBD1 (6 bases). Material: CD4+ T cells from PBMCs. This receptor was identified in a human donor with Susac syndrome. In DNA, the CDR3 is TGTGCCAGCAGGGGACTACAGGGAAACACTGAAGCTTTCTTT. It codes for CASRGLQGNTEAFF.